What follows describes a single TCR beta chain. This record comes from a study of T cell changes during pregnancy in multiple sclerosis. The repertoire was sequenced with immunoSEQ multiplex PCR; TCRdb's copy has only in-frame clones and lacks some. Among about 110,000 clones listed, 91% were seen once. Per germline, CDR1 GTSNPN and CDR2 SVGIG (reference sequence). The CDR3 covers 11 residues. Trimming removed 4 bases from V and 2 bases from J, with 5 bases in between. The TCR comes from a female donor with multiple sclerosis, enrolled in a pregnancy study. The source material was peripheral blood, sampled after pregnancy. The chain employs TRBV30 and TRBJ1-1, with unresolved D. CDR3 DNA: TGTGCCTGGAAGCGAAACACTGAAGCTTTCTTT. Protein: CAWKRNTEAFF.